This T cell receptor (beta chain) was identified during a study of blood T cell repertoires in COVID-19. Trimming shortened V by 6 bases and J by 2 bases, and 15 bases separated the two germline ends. The CDR3 covers 14 residues. The germline V gene encodes CDR1 SGHRS and CDR2 YFSETQ. Produced via immunoSEQ multiplex PCR; TCRdb's table is partial and in-frame only. The sample consists of about 28,000 clones, more than 65% of them appearing once. The genes are TRBV5-1 and TRBJ2-7, with D maybe TRBD2 (7 bases). Sequenced input: peripheral blood. This receptor was identified in a woman aged 60-75 years with acute or convalescent COVID-19. CDR3 residues: CASNLREGAYEQYF. In DNA, the CDR3 is TGCGCCAGCAACCTCAGGGAGGGGGCCTACGAGCAGTACTTC.